These 18 T cell receptor beta chains were sequenced from one sample in a study of blood T cells in healthy people across ages. Combining a sample-barcoded 5' primer with a J-beta primer mix, a second PCR ran for 7 to 11 cycles. TCRdb reprocessed the 5' RACE reads via MiXCR and lists one record per CDR3 protein. The sample records 1.5 million or so distinct CDR3 sequences, approximately 42% being singletons. The sequenced sample consisted of blood. These receptors all stem from a woman aged 18-29 years in good health.

The chain couples TRBV12-3 or TRBV12-4 to TRBJ2-7; TRBD2 is a possible D gene (7 bases). Trimming stripped 5 bases from V and 3 bases from J, with 20 bases between. CDR3 length: 16 residues. CDR3 nucleotides: TGTGCCAGCAGTGGGGGATTAAGGGGGGGCCTCTACGAGCAGTACTTC. This sequence encodes CASSGGLRGGLYEQYF.

The chain is built from TRBV20-1 and TRBJ2-1; D may correspond to TRBD1 or TRBD2 (6 bases each). Germline V gene sequence: CDR1 DFQATT, CDR2 SNEGSKA (reference sequence). Trimming cost V 4 bases and J 0 bases, with 13 bases left between them. This CDR3 has 15 residues. Here the CDR3 DNA reads TGCAGTGCTAAGGGGGGAGTCAGCTCCTACAATGAGCAGTTCTTC. Its translation: CSAKGGVSSYNEQFF.

The chain is built from TRBV20-1 and TRBJ1-2, with 7 bases fitting TRBD1. Germline V gene sequence: CDR1 DFQATT, CDR2 SNEGSKA (reference sequence). Unmatched junction bases numbered 11, after V lost 3 bases and J lost 1 base. There are 16 residues in the CDR3. CDR3 sequence (DNA): TGCAGTGCTAGTAGGGGGAACAGGGGATATAACTATGGCTACACCTTC. Translated: CSASRGNRGYNYGYTF.

This chain connects TRBV5-5 to TRBJ2-5, with 7 bases aligning to TRBD1. The J call is doubtful: the DNA matches TRBJ2-7 better. Per the germline V gene, CDR1 is SGHKS and CDR2 is YYEKEE (reference sequence). This CDR3 is 14 amino acids long. CDR3 residues: CASSSTGQHYEQYF. DNA for the CDR3: TGTGCCAGCAGCTCCACGGGACAGCACTACGAGCAGTACTTC.

The rearrangement uses TRBV6-1 and TRBJ2-1; TRBD2 agrees at 8 bases. The CDR3 is made up of 16 amino acids. Germline V gene lookup returns CDR1 MNHNS and CDR2 SASEGT. V trimming: 4 bases; J trimming: 12 bases; junction bases outside the gene matches: 17. CDR3 sequence (DNA): TGTGCCAGCAGTGCAATAGGACTAGCCGGGGGATCGGGGCAGTTCTTC. It yields the protein CASSAIGLAGGSGQFF.

The CDR3 region is CASSESEGLYNEQYF. For the CDR3, the DNA is TGTGCCAGCAGTGAAAGTGAGGGACTCTACAATGAGCAGTACTTC. This rearrangement joins TRBV25-1 to TRBJ2-4; D perhaps matches TRBD2 (6 bases). Looked up from germline, CDR1 is MGHDK and CDR2 is SYGVNS. V was cut by 2 bases and J by 13 bases, with 21 bases left in between. This CDR3 spans 15 amino acids.

This chain connects TRBV20-1 to TRBJ2-7; perhaps TRBD2 as D (6 bases). The CDR3 length is 15 residues. Germline-derived CDR1 and CDR2 are DFQATT and SNEGSKA (reference sequence). Trimming removed 5 bases at V and 7 bases at J, with 24 bases between. The CDR3 region has the DNA TGCAGTGCTCCCTCGGGGGAGCGCTCCTACAATGAGCAGTACTTC. This translates into CSAPSGERSYNEQYF.

This clonotype was seen a handful of times. This rearrangement joins TRBV7-9 to TRBJ2-1, with D uncertain. The CDR3 has 15 residues. CDR1 and CDR2 from the germline V gene are SEHNR and FQNEAQ (reference sequence). V lost 1 base and J lost 2, with 9 bases in between. CDR3 loop: CASSLVGSTYNEQFF. The CDR3 DNA sequence: TGTGCCAGCAGCTTAGTAGGATCTACCTACAATGAGCAGTTCTTC.

J is TRBJ1-5 and V is TRBV2; D remains unclear. The CDR3 extends over 15 amino acids. CDR1 SNHLY and CDR2 FYNNEI come from the germline V gene. Trimming took 6 bases from V and 3 from J, leaving 15 bases between them. CDR3: CASRRTVYDNQPQHF. CDR3 sequence (DNA): TGTGCCAGCAGAAGGACGGTTTATGACAATCAGCCCCAGCATTTT.

This clonotype was counted only a few times. The chain employs TRBV6-1 and TRBJ2-7, with 7 bases matching TRBD1. Per the germline V gene, CDR1 is MNHNS and CDR2 is SASEGT. After removal of 6 bases from V and 5 bases from J, the junction contained 10 bases not matched to a gene. CDR3 length equals 14 residues. The CDR3 reads CASSELQGRHEQYF. The CDR3 DNA is TGTGCCAGCAGCGAGCTACAGGGGCGACACGAGCAGTACTTC.

V and J are TRBV30 and TRBJ2-1; the D is unclear. Germline loops: CDR1 GTSNPN, CDR2 SVGIG (reference sequence). V was pared by 0 bases and J by 8 bases, with 11 bases between. This CDR3 spans 13 amino acids. The CDR3 region is CAWSVLLRDEQFF. The CDR3 DNA is TGTGCCTGGAGTGTACTCCTTCGGGATGAGCAGTTCTTC.

This clonotype was detected a few times. The rearrangement joins TRBV27 to TRBJ2-3; 8 nucleotides line up with TRBD2. CDR3 length: 15 amino acids. CDR1 and CDR2 (germline): MNHEY, SMNVEV (reference sequence). V was clipped by 7 bases and J by 2 bases; unmatched bases: 8. CDR3 residues: CASNKAGAVTDTQYF. The CDR3 coding sequence is TGTGCCAGCAATAAAGCGGGGGCCGTCACAGATACGCAGTATTTT.

The chain combines TRBV7-8 with TRBJ2-1; tentative D call: TRBD1 (5 bases). CDR3 size: 16 residues. Per germline, CDR1 SGHVS and CDR2 FQNEAQ. The V gene lost 3 bases and the J gene lost 4 bases, with 16 bases spanning the gap. In DNA form, the CDR3 reads TGTGCCAGCAGCTTGGGTCTAAGACAGCAATACAATGAGCAGTTCTTC. Translated: CASSLGLRQQYNEQFF.

The chain combines TRBV7-2 with TRBJ2-2, with 7 bases aligning to TRBD1. Germline V gives CDR1 SGHTA, CDR2 FQGNSA. The ends lost 7 bases at V and 1 base at J; junction bases unmatched: 9. This CDR3 has 16 residues. The CDR3 bases are TGTGCCAGCACGCCCATGACAGGGATGAACACCGGGGAGCTGTTTTTT. This encodes CASTPMTGMNTGELFF.

This clonotype has a handful of counts. The chain uses TRBV19 and TRBJ2-1, with 13 bases matching TRBD2. Germline V lookup: CDR1 LNHDA, CDR2 SQIVND (reference sequence). Trimming took 3 bases from V and 0 from J; bases not matched to a gene: 5. The CDR3 has 18 residues. The chain's CDR3 is CASSMEGTSGTSYNEQFF. Here the CDR3 DNA reads TGTGCCAGTAGTATGGAGGGGACTAGCGGGACCTCCTACAATGAGCAGTTCTTC.

The V call is TRBV29-1, the J call TRBJ2-3; D is possibly TRBD1 or TRBD2 (5 bases each). V lost 1 base, J lost 4 bases, and 12 bases lay in between. The V gene's germline CDR1 is SQVTM and CDR2 ANQGSEA. The CDR3 has 14 amino acids. The DNA for the CDR3 is TGCAGCGTTGAAGCAGGGACGTTAGCAGATACGCAGTATTTT. Protein: CSVEAGTLADTQYF.

A few counts support this clonotype. This chain uses TRBV20-1 with TRBJ2-3; 7 bases map to TRBD2. CDR3 length equals 14 residues. The trim removed 4 bases at V and 3 bases at J, leaving 7 bases unmatched. The germline V gene encodes CDR1 DFQATT and CDR2 SNEGSKA (reference sequence). CDR3 residues: CSATRLAGTDTQYF. The DNA of the CDR3 is TGCAGTGCTACCCGACTAGCAGGGACAGATACGCAGTATTTT.

This clonotype showed up just a few times. This chain connects TRBV12-3 or TRBV12-4 to TRBJ2-6; 15 nucleotides agree with TRBD2. After removal of 6 bases from V and 0 bases from J, the junction contained 9 bases not matched to a gene. The CDR3 runs 20 residues. CDR3 region: CASSGTSGGPSSSGANVLTF. CDR3 in DNA: TGTGCCAGCAGCGGGACTAGCGGGGGGCCTTCTTCCTCTGGGGCCAACGTCCTGACTTTC.